The 18 T cell receptor beta chains below were found in one sample sequenced in a study of cytomegalovirus exposure and HLA in healthy donors. Clones were sequenced by immunoSEQ multiplex PCR, and TCRdb holds only the in-frame ones, with some missing. The sample has roughly 80,000 clones, 94% seen once. Sequencing was carried out using PBMCs. The receptors come from a woman in her late teens or twenties in good health and CMV-seronegative.

V is TRBV30 and J is TRBJ2-3; TRBD2 aligns across 8 bases. With V trimmed by 5 bases and J by 2 bases, 3 bases remained unmatched. Germline CDR1 is GTSNPN and CDR2 is SVGIG (reference sequence). The CDR3 totals 13 residues. The CDR3 spells CAWQLAVTDTQYF. The CDR3 DNA follows: TGTGCCTGGCAACTAGCGGTCACAGATACGCAGTATTTT.

The genes are TRBV5-1 and TRBJ2-1; D is possibly TRBD2 (6 bases). Between the trimmed V and J ends, which lost 2 bases and 6 bases, there was a span of 12 bases. The germline CDR1 and CDR2 sequences are SGHRS and YFSETQ. This CDR3 has 14 residues. The CDR3 region is CASSFRGAGNEQFF. DNA of the CDR3: TGCGCCAGCAGCTTTCGCGGGGCTGGCAATGAGCAGTTCTTC.

The CDR3 nucleotides are TGTGCCAGCAGTTCCCTTAGACAGGGGGACTCCTACGAGCAGTACTTC. Protein sequence: CASSSLRQGDSYEQYF. The rearrangement links TRBV27 to TRBJ2-7; 9 bases fit TRBD1. With 4 bases clipped from V and 0 bases from J, the junction kept 7 bases outside the gene matches. The CDR3 has 16 amino acids. In germline, CDR1 is MNHEY, CDR2 SMNVEV (reference sequence).

V usage is TRBV9 and J usage is TRBJ1-6; TRBD1 is a possible D gene (6 bases). This CDR3 has 14 residues. The germline V and J ends were trimmed by 4 bases and 9 bases, with 14 bases remaining between them. Per the germline V gene, CDR1 is SGDLS and CDR2 is YYNGEE. In DNA form, the CDR3 reads TGTGCCAGCAGCCTTGGACAGTCTAGTTCACCCCTCCACTTT. It is translated as CASSLGQSSSPLHF.

The gene calls are TRBV19 and TRBJ2-3, with 13 bases lining up with TRBD2. Trimming at V came to 3 bases and at J to 4 bases, leaving 4 bases not matched to a gene. From germline, CDR1 is LNHDA and CDR2 SQIVND (reference sequence). The CDR3 is 16 amino acids. The CDR3 DNA follows: TGTGCCAGTAGTATGGAACTAGCGGGAGGGGCAGATACGCAGTATTTT. Amino acids: CASSMELAGGADTQYF.

J is TRBJ2-5 and V is TRBV6-1, with TRBD1 matching over 7 bases. The CDR3 is 15 amino acids. The germline gives CDR1 MNHNS, CDR2 SASEGT. Trimming cost V 6 bases and J 1 base; bases outside gene matches: 8. The CDR3 spells CASRTLGGAQETQYF. The CDR3, as DNA: TGTGCCAGCAGGACACTAGGGGGCGCCCAAGAGACCCAGTACTTC.

The rearrangement joins TRBV6-1 to TRBJ1-6, with D uncertain. The CDR3 loop spans 15 amino acids. Germline-derived CDR1 and CDR2 are MNHNS and SASEGT. The ends were cut back, 1 base at V and 0 bases at J, with 4 bases in the middle. Here the CDR3 reads CASSEESSYNSPLHF. The CDR3 DNA reads TGTGCCAGCAGTGAAGAGAGCTCCTATAATTCACCCCTCCACTTT.

The rearrangement links TRBV6-4 to TRBJ2-2; 7 bases map to TRBD2. The germline gives CDR1 MRHNA, CDR2 SNTAGT. The CDR3 length is 14 residues. Germline trimming cut 7 bases from V and 2 bases from J; bases unmatched to any gene: 4. CDR3 sequence reads: CASTRDYNTGELFF. The CDR3 DNA sequence: TGTGCCAGCACCCGGGACTACAACACCGGGGAGCTGTTTTTT.

The genes are TRBV6-5 and TRBJ2-1, with D hard to call. The CDR3 contains 13 residues. CDR1 and CDR2 from the germline V gene are MNHEY and SVGAGI. Trimming left V 2 bases short and J 6 bases short, with 8 bases between. The CDR3 region is CASSYHERNEQFF. For the CDR3, the DNA is TGTGCCAGCAGTTACCACGAGCGCAATGAGCAGTTCTTC.

The chain combines TRBV19 with TRBJ1-1; 9 bases fit TRBD1. V gave up 8 bases and J gave up 5 bases; unmatched junction bases: 6. The CDR3 loop spans 13 amino acids. Per germline, CDR1 LNHDA and CDR2 SQIVND (reference sequence). CDR3 DNA sequence: TGTGCCAGTGCAGGGGACAGGGTGACTGAAGCTTTCTTT. This gives the protein CASAGDRVTEAFF.

This CDR3 is CASSLGPGTGSSPQYF. In nucleotides, the CDR3 is TGCGCCAGCAGCTTGGGCCCCGGGACAGGATCTTCACCCCAGTACTTC. The chain has TRBV5-1 and TRBJ2-7; 8 bases line up with TRBD1. The V gene end was trimmed by 0 bases and the J gene end by 10 bases; junction bases not matched to a gene: 15. Germline V gives CDR1 SGHRS, CDR2 YFSETQ. The CDR3 spans 16 residues.

This chain uses TRBV6-1 with TRBJ1-3, with 8 bases lining up with TRBD1. The germline CDR1 and CDR2 sequences are MNHNS and SASEGT. The CDR3 contains 14 residues. J gave up 8 bases and V 6 bases, and 9 bases lay outside the gene matches. The CDR3 spells CASRSGTGPYTIYF. The CDR3 DNA is TGTGCCAGCAGATCCGGGACAGGCCCCTACACCATATATTTT.

This chain links TRBV9 with TRBJ2-2, with 7 bases that match TRBD2. J gave up 4 bases and V 4 bases, and 4 bases lay outside the gene matches. The CDR3 covers 14 residues. In germline, CDR1 is SGDLS, CDR2 YYNGEE. This CDR3 reads CASSTSDSTGELFF. CDR3 nucleotide sequence: TGTGCCAGCAGCACTAGCGACAGCACCGGGGAGCTGTTTTTT.

The chain joins TRBV4-3 to TRBJ2-1; tentatively, D is TRBD1 (6 bases). Per the germline V gene, CDR1 is LGHNA and CDR2 is YSLEER. V lost 3 bases, J lost 4 bases, and 19 bases lay in between. The length of the CDR3 is 17 residues. The CDR3 DNA reads TGCGCCAGCAGCCAGGGAGAAAACAGGGCCCGTTACAATGAGCAGTTCTTC. Its protein is CASSQGENRARYNEQFF.

The gene calls are TRBV19 and TRBJ2-1, with D tentatively TRBD2 (6 bases). Trimming stripped 3 bases from V and 7 bases from J, with 10 bases between. The CDR3 has 13 amino acids. Germline V CDR1 and CDR2: LNHDA, SQIVND (reference sequence). CDR3: CASSIGAGNEQFF. The CDR3 nucleotides are TGTGCCAGTAGTATCGGCGCGGGGAATGAGCAGTTCTTC. Full variable domain (remainder filled in from reference TRBV19 and TRBJ2-1): DGGITQSPKYLFRKEGQNVTLSCEQNLNHDAMYWYRQDPGQGLRLIYYSQIVNDFQKGDIAEGYSVSREKKESFPLTVTSAQKNPTAFYLCASSIGAGNEQFFGPGTRLTVL.

The chain employs TRBV15 and TRBJ1-1; a weak D match, TRBD1 (6 bases). This CDR3 region has 17 residues. From germline, CDR1 is LNHNV and CDR2 YYDKDF (reference sequence). With 5 bases removed from V and 7 bases from J, the gap between germline ends came to 26 bases. This CDR3 is CATSSRSNREGENEAFF. DNA for the CDR3: TGTGCCACCAGCTCCCGCTCAAACAGGGAGGGGGAGAATGAAGCTTTCTTT.

This chain uses TRBV10-2 with TRBJ2-1; 7 bases agree with TRBD2. In germline, CDR1 is WSHSY, CDR2 SAAADI. The trim removed 4 bases at V and 8 bases at J, leaving 17 bases unmatched. The CDR3 extends over 17 amino acids. The CDR3 protein is CASSVRAGGVSVYEQFF. CDR3 nucleotides: TGCGCCAGCAGTGTTCGGGCTGGGGGGGTTTCTGTATATGAGCAGTTCTTC.

The V call is TRBV25-1, the J call TRBJ1-1; TRBD1 is a possible D gene (6 bases). The germline V and J ends were trimmed by 2 bases and 2 bases, with 9 bases remaining between them. The CDR3 consists of 14 residues. Germline CDR1 is MGHDK and CDR2 is SYGVNS. The CDR3 spells CASSENRDNTEAFF. The CDR3 region has the DNA TGTGCCAGCAGTGAAAACAGGGATAACACTGAAGCTTTCTTT.